Below are 7 T cell receptor beta chains sequenced from a single sample in a study of blood T cell repertoires in COVID-19. Data came from immunoSEQ multiplex PCR; TCRdb stores just in-frame clones and leaves some out. Of 140,000 or so clones in the sample, roughly three quarters were seen once. The sequenced material came from peripheral blood. These receptors were taken from a woman aged 55-75 years with acute or convalescent COVID-19.

The chain couples TRBV4-2 to TRBJ2-7; TRBD2 matches at 13 bases. This CDR3 contains 18 residues. V shed 4 bases and J 4 bases; nucleotides not matched to a gene: 13. Germline loops: CDR1 LGHNA, CDR2 YNFKEQ. CDR3 loop: CASSRTSGRVTGPYEQYF. The CDR3 DNA sequence: TGTGCCAGCAGCCGTACTAGCGGGAGGGTTACCGGGCCTTACGAGCAGTACTTC.

In this sample, this clone turned up a few times. The chain carries TRBV4-2 and TRBJ2-3; weak D call: TRBD2 (6 bases). The CDR3 has 17 amino acids. Germline V CDR1 and CDR2: LGHNA, YNFKEQ. V was trimmed by 0 bases and J by 1 base, leaving 14 bases between them. CDR3 in amino acids: CASSQEGRRGGTDTQYF. The CDR3 nucleotides are TGTGCCAGCAGCCAAGAAGGTCGGCGGGGAGGCACAGATACGCAGTATTTT.

This chain connects TRBV2 to TRBJ2-3; tentatively, D is TRBD2 (6 bases). CDR3 size: 15 residues. The germline V and J ends were trimmed by 8 bases and 2 bases, with 17 bases remaining between them. CDR1 and CDR2 from the germline V gene are SNHLY and FYNNEI. CDR3 DNA sequence: TGTGCCAGCCGCGGGGACCCACTGATCACAGATACGCAGTATTTT. Protein: CASRGDPLITDTQYF.

In its sample, this clone was seen a few times. The V and J genes are TRBV27 and TRBJ2-1; possible D gene TRBD1, 5 bases. The CDR3 extends over 14 amino acids. The V gene's germline CDR1 is MNHEY and CDR2 SMNVEV (reference sequence). V shed 3 bases and J shed 0 bases, with 6 bases lying between them. The CDR3 DNA reads TGTGCCAGCAGTTTTAGGGGCTCCTACAATGAGCAGTTCTTC. Amino acid sequence: CASSFRGSYNEQFF.

CDR3 protein: CASSVGLAGGEQFF. The CDR3 DNA reads TGTGCCAGCAGCGTGGGACTAGCGGGAGGTGAGCAGTTCTTC. The rearrangement joins TRBV5-8 to TRBJ2-1; 15 bases map to TRBD2. V trimming: 4 bases; J trimming: 9 bases; junction bases outside the gene matches: 2. Germline CDR1 and CDR2: SGHTS and YDEGEE. The CDR3 has 14 residues. Full variable domain (missing parts from reference TRBV5-8 and TRBJ2-1): EAGVTQSPTHLIKTRGQQATLRCSPISGHTSVYWYQQALGLGLQFLLWYDEGEERNRGNFPPRFSGRQFPNYSSELNVNALELEDSALYLCASSVGLAGGEQFFGPGTRLTVL.

The V and J genes are TRBV6-6 and TRBJ2-7; 9 nucleotides match TRBD1. The J segment lost 2 bases and the V segment lost 5 bases, leaving 4 bases of the junction unmatched. Looked up from germline, CDR1 is MNHNY and CDR2 is SVGAGI (reference sequence). The CDR3 covers 14 residues. The CDR3 coding sequence is TGTGCCAGCAGTCTTGACAGGGGGGCCTACGAGCAGTACTTC. Amino acids: CASSLDRGAYEQYF.

The chain recombines TRBV2 with TRBJ2-1; 8 bases align to TRBD2. J gave up 4 bases and V 7 bases, and 12 bases lay outside the gene matches. There are 16 residues in the CDR3. Germline-derived CDR1 and CDR2 are SNHLY and FYNNEI. The CDR3 protein is CASTQRAGGRYNEQFF. The CDR3 coding sequence is TGTGCCAGCACCCAAAGGGCGGGAGGAAGGTACAATGAGCAGTTCTTC.